There are a few counts of the clone carrying this T cell receptor (beta chain). The CDR3 loop spans 14 amino acids. Deletions cut 0 bases from V and 7 bases from J, with 7 bases between. Germline-derived CDR1 and CDR2 are ENHRY and SYGVKD. The data belong to a study of siplizumab effects on memory and regulatory T cells. Sequencing was performed with immunoSEQ multiplex PCR; in TCRdb, only in-frame clones are kept and a portion is missing. The table lists about 40,000 clones, around 90% of them singletons, with around 0.25% in the top ten. This sequence was found in a human donor in good health. Input material: naive CD4+ T cells sorted from blood. The rearrangement links TRBV10-3 to TRBJ1-6; no clear D. For the CDR3, the DNA is TGTGCCATCAGTGAGTCGGGTGGGAATTCACCCCTCCACTTT. Translated: CAISESGGNSPLHF.